This TCR beta chain was retrieved from a study of T cells in Graves' hyperthyroidism and ophthalmopathy. V lost 5 bases to trimming and J lost 8 bases; unmatched junction nucleotides: 9. CDR1 and CDR2 (germline): MNHEY, SMNVEV (reference sequence). This CDR3 has 14 residues. A Clinical Activity Score of at least 3, a NOSPECS grade of at least 4 and a duration under 3 months were recorded in the ophthalmopathy patients. This clonotype showed up many times. What it binds is not known. Using RNA transcripts as the source, TCR beta CDR3 regions were amplified. RT-PCR in the first round (using the HTBI primer set) targeted the TCR CDR3. In TCRdb, the multiplex PCR reads were re-called with MiXCR into one record per CDR3 protein. The table lists 250,000 to 300,000 distinct CDR3 sequences, roughly 20% of them singletons. Regarding the study as a whole: Ophthalmopathy was predicted by the model a median of 6.5 months ahead of onset.

This TCR was sampled from a man in his fifties or sixties with Graves' ophthalmopathy. The genes are TRBV27 and TRBJ1-2, with 9 bases matching TRBD1. Specimen: blood. This chain's CDR3 is CASSPAHRGQGYTF. The CDR3 DNA reads TGTGCCAGCAGTCCCGCTCACAGGGGGCAAGGCTACACCTTC.